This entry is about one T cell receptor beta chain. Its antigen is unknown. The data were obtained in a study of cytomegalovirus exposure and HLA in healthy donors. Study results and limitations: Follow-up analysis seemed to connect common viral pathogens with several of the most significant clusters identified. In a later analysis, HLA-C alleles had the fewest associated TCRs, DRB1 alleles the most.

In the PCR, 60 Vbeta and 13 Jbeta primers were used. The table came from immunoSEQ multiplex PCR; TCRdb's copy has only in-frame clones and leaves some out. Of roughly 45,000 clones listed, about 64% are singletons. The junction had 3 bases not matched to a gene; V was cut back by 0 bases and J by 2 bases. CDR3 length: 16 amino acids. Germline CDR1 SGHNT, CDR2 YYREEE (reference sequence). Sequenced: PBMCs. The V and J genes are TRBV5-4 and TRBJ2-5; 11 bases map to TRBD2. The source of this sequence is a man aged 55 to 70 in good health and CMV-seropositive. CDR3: CASSLGSSGRQETQYF. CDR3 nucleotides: TGTGCCAGCAGCTTGGGGTCTAGCGGGAGGCAAGAGACCCAGTACTTC.